This TCR beta chain emerged from a study of CD8 T cells in Susac syndrome. V shed 4 bases and J 7 bases; nucleotides not matched to a gene: 9. The CDR3 is 15 residues long. Germline lookup yields CDR1 MDHEN and CDR2 SYDVKM. Random hexamers were used to reverse transcribe about 0.45 to 1 ug of RNA. TCRdb reprocessed the immunoSEQ multiplex PCR reads via MiXCR and lists one record per CDR3 protein. The table has around 130,000 distinct CDR3 sequences, approximately 90% seen once. The J gene is TRBJ2-1, the V gene TRBV28; TRBD2 aligns across 8 bases. Sample: CD8+ T cells from PBMCs. This TCR was recovered from a human donor with multiple sclerosis. The CDR3 coding sequence is TGTGCCAGCAGTTCCTTAGCGGGAAGGGGTAATGAGCAGTTCTTC. Translating it yields CASSSLAGRGNEQFF.